This paragraph covers one T cell receptor (beta chain) sequence. No antigen is known for it. No much larger clone is present one base from it, and per-base qualities are unavailable. The CDR3 runs 16 amino acids, cysteine and phenylalanine included. Only the CDR3 DNA is retained, 48 bases long and in frame from the first base. Germline trimming: 2 bases from V, 0 bases from J; junction bases outside gene matches: 6. For CDR1 and CDR2, the germline V gene lists MNHNS and SASEGT. The sample is drawn from a study of cytomegalovirus exposure and HLA in healthy donors (dated 2017 in TCRdb). Describing the broader study: An earlier analysis of several hundred of the donors reported about 300 Gb of sequence data and 100 million to 120 million unique TCR beta sequences obtained from 150 million to 200 million T cells. Roughly 290 gigabases of sequencing data and 70 million to 95 million unique TCR sequences made up an early release that covered approximately 620 HLA-typed donors. Among the approximately 400 genotyped donors, approximately 77% belonged to the genetic ancestry cluster associated with self-reported Caucasian donors. The aim of the study was to test whether cataloging public T cell receptors could identify signatures of past pathogen exposure. The study profiled the T cell repertoires of around 700 subjects by immunosequencing and related them to cytomegalovirus serostatus. A separate validation cohort of roughly 130 different subjects was used in addition to the roughly 620-subject first cohort. The study combined high-throughput TCR immunosequencing, statistical association of individual TCRs with disease status, and machine learning to predict cytomegalovirus infection status. A later analysis re-examined previously published TCR beta repertoires from 610 or so donors and added high-resolution HLA genotyping to investigate patterns of TCR occurrence. In the later analysis, no new phenotypic data were used to find candidate immune exposures; instead, reliance was placed on TCR beta sequences and their occurrence across donors. In an earlier analysis of 587 of the donors, high-throughput TCR beta sequencing was used to judge whether each TCR beta V gene segment behaved as functional or pseudogenic. Donor age, sex, ethnicity and CMV serostatus were compiled alongside the repertoire data. In a later genetic analysis, genome-wide SNP genotypes for about 55% of the roughly 670 donors were used, and that subset was treated as a discovery cohort. Every repertoire in the discovery cohort had been generated on one and the same sequencing platform. Both class I and class II loci were covered by HLA typing, at four-digit resolution. Typing coverage differed by locus: A, B, C, DRB1 and DQB1 were typed in about 629-640 donors, DQA1 in about 510, DPA1 in some 600, and DPB1 in 472. Four or five DR-DQ haplotypes were handled as single units for association and clustering because linkage in the cohort was strong. Across some 400 genotyped donors of the cohort, an average of 235,054 unique TCR beta nucleotide sequences per donor were sequenced, and roughly 20% of those sequences were non-productive.

The library was made by the immunoSEQ multiplex PCR assay. A mixture of 60 forward primers for TCR Vbeta segments and 13 reverse primers for TCR Jbeta segments was used in the multiplex PCR. Amplification of the CDR3 region of rearranged TCR beta genes was performed with a multiplex PCR assay on genomic DNA. The amplified TCR beta libraries were sequenced on the Illumina HiSeq System as 87-base-pair reads. On the authors' methods: In a later analysis, about 80 million unique TCR beta chains were counted across the 690 or so repertoires, and roughly 11 million of these chains were shared by at least two donors. Raw reads were error-corrected and collapsed into unique sequences by a nearest-neighbor algorithm in which closely related sequences were merged to remove PCR and sequencing errors. V, D and J gene segments were assigned by aligning CDR3 sequences to IMGT reference sequences. For a sequence to be retained, a match of at least six nucleotides to both a V gene segment and a J gene segment was required. Rearrangements were classified as productive when the CDR3 lacked stop codons and remained in frame with V and J, and all other rearrangements were classified as non-productive. CDR3 was defined by IMGT convention, running from the second conserved V-encoded cysteine to the conserved J-encoded phenylalanine. The earlier analysis of about 640 of the donors excluded any sequence lacking an unambiguous match to a single V gene segment. In an earlier analysis of around 600 of the donors, V segments were called functional above 56.7% productive rearrangements and were called segregating when the between-donor standard deviation exceeded 5%. To diagnose cytomegalovirus status from the catalog of TCR beta chain sequences, a statistical classification framework was built. A later analysis assigned V and J genes by comparing TCR nucleotide sequences with IMGT/GENE-DB human TR gene sequences. A later analysis assigned CDR3 sequences and most-parsimonious VDJ recombination scenarios with the TCRdist pipeline. In a later analysis, every TCR beta chain was defined by the combination of its CDR3 amino acid sequence and its V-gene family, and reads without a unique V-gene family were dropped. As a way to deal with suspected cross-contamination and a sequencing artifact, a later analysis dropped 592 nucleotide sequences that were highly shared and had low generation probability. For each public chain, a later analysis derived a clonal expansion index from normalized ranks of inferred template counts within each repertoire. A later analysis computed generation probabilities with a VDJ recombination model fitted to out-of-frame rearrangements, and checked the results against IGoR. Hypergeometric tests were used in a later analysis to score TCR-TCR, TCR-HLA and TCR-CMV co-occurrence, with a repertoire-size bias correction applied to the TCR pairs. In a later analysis, false discovery rates were estimated by permuting HLA or CMV assignments 20 times. In a later analysis, co-occurring TCRs were grouped using DBSCAN, and TCRdist sequence similarity was added for clustering within HLA-allele-positive subsets. For co-occurrence clustering, repertoires with fewer than 30,000 or more than 120,000 public chains were excluded, along with five or six repertoires with anomalous nucleotide sharing. The table comes from immuneACCESS by way of TCRdb, which keeps in-frame sequences with V and J called. Part of the clones is missing from these tables; in studies checked, under half for an unresolved V gene and the rest for unknown reasons. Clone size and the V and J calls come from that table; the DNA yielded D and trimming. The sample profile shows 95,000 to 150,000 clones; roughly four fifths of them were found once. The top ten clones comprise 2.5% to 3.5% of the sample.

In total, over 600 healthy bone marrow donors made up the cohort. Cohort members were all nominally healthy when sampled, although unrecorded immune exposures were likely present. The donor tested CMV seropositive, placing the donor among the roughly 270 seropositive members of the cohort. Every donor gave a peripheral blood sample, and the peripheral blood mononuclear cells from that sample were used for TCR beta sequencing. Genomic DNA was extracted from the blood cell samples with the Qiagen DNeasy Blood Extraction Kit. Summary of the overall study and its limitations: HLA typing was unavailable for some donors at each locus, so association tests used only the typed subset. Linkage disequilibrium might explain the correlated functional status among segregating V segments, but an unknown experimental factor could not be excluded. A further reported finding was that TCR beta sequences accurately predicted the HLA-A and HLA-B alleles for most subjects in the first cohort. The authors suggested that the approach could potentially be extended to other disease states and immunological phenotypes. Most TCR sequences were observed very rarely across donors, whereas some public TCRs were present in many individuals. In a later analysis, HLA-associated TCR beta chains showed more clonal expansion and lower generation probabilities than non-associated chains that were equally common. The presence/absence analyses assumed that sequencing depth was roughly uniform across donors, and that assumption may not be true. At a false discovery rate of 0.05, a later analysis linked some 18,000 TCR beta sequences to specific HLA alleles. An association between a missense DCLRE1C variant and V-gene and J-gene trimming of TCR beta chains was found in a later genetic analysis and replicated in an independent cohort. Because counts were too low, 15 to 20 rarely observed V segments, including chromosome 9 orphons, were left out of the earlier analysis of approximately 500 of the donors. An earlier analysis of approximately 500 of the donors showed that most TCR beta V segments appeared in productive rearrangements either about 87% or about 30% of the time, which broadly matched IMGT annotations. Some IMGT-functional V segments, including TRBV6-2 and TRBV6-3, could not be told apart with the 87-base-pair reads, so those segments were excluded. In vitro tests confirmed that a few of the cytomegalovirus-associated TCR beta chains recognize cytomegalovirus antigens. Compared with the approximately 670-donor mean, donors in an Asian-associated ancestry cluster had fewer N-insertions in productive TCRs, according to a later genetic analysis. A cluster of highly shared sequence variants was judged likely to represent a technical artifact of the sequencing pipeline. In both the original and validation cohorts, the classifier was reported to diagnose cytomegalovirus status with high specificity and sensitivity. In a later analysis, the rate of TCR association differed among HLA loci, with DRB1 alleles having the most associated TCRs and HLA-C alleles having the fewest. A later analysis reported that several top co-occurrence clusters appeared linked to parvovirus B19, influenza, CMV and Epstein-Barr virus. Strong co-occurrence of HLA alleles, especially DR and DQ, made assigning TCR associations to individual alleles difficult. According to a later analysis, most CMV-associated TCR beta chains appeared to be HLA-restricted, and the HLA associations seemed to be driven largely by CMV exposure. Only TCR beta chains were sequenced in this cohort, and the absence of alpha or paired-chain data limited detectable features. Immune exposure information for the cohort was limited to CMV serostatus. The study listed 150 to 200 TCR beta chains as associated with cytomegalovirus.

Recombination joined TRBV6-1 with TRBJ2-5, with 7 bases matching TRBD2. The receptor comes from a woman aged 40 to 50 in good health and CMV-seropositive. Sequencing input: PBMCs. The nucleotides are TGTGCCAGCAGTGAAACTAGCGCGGGGTACCAAGAGACCCAGTACTTC. This gives the protein CASSETSAGYQETQYF.